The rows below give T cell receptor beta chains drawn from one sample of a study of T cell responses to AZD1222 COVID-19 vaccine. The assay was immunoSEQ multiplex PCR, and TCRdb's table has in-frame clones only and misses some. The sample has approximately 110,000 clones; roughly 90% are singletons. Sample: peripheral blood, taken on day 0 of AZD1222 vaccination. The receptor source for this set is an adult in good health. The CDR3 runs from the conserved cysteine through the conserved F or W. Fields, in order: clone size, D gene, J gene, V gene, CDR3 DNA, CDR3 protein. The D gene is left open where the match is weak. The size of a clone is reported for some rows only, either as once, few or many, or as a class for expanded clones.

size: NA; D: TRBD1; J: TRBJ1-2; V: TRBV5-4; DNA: TGTGCCAGCCGTGGGACAGGGTACTATGGCTACACCTTC; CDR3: CASRGTGYYGYTF
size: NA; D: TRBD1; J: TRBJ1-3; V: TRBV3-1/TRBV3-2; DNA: TGTGCCAGCAGCCATAAAGGGACAGGCCCGCGAAACACCATATATTTT; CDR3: CASSHKGTGPRNTIYF
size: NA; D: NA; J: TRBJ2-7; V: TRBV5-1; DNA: TGCGCCAGCAGCTCTGGGACGGCCTCCTACGAGCAGTACTTC; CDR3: CASSSGTASYEQYF
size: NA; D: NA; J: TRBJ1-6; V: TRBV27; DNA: TGTGCCAGCAGTTACTTTGGCTCCTATAATTCACCCCTCCACTTT; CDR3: CASSYFGSYNSPLHF
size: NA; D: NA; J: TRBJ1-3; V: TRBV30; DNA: TGTGCCTGGAGTGTAGGCAGGAGCTCTGGAAACACCATATATTTT; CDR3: CAWSVGRSSGNTIYF
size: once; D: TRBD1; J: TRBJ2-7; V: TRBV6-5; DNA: TGTGCCAGCAGACCGGGACAGCCCTACGAGCAGTACTTC; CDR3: CASRPGQPYEQYF
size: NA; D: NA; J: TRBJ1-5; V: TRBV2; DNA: TGTGCCAGCAGTGTTTCCGGTAGCAATCAGCCCCAGCATTTT; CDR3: CASSVSGSNQPQHF
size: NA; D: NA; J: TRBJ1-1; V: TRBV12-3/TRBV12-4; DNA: TGTGCCAGCAGTTTAGGCCTCGGGACTGAAGCTTTCTTT; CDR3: CASSLGLGTEAFF
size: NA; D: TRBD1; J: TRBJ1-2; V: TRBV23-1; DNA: TGCGCCAGCAGTCAATGTCGGGACAGGGCGTTAGTGGGCTACACCTTC; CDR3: CASSQCRDRALVGYTF
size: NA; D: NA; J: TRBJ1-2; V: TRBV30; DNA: TGTGCCTGGAGCGAGGGCGGCGGCTATGGCTACACCTTC; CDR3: CAWSEGGGYGYTF
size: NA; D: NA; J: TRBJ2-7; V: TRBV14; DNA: TGTGCCAGCAGCCAAGGTGGGCTACTGGAGCAGTACTTC; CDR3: CASSQGGLLEQYF
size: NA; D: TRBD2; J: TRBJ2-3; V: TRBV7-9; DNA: TGTGCCAGCACGACAACCGAACTAGCGGGAGGGCCGGGGCATACGCAGTATTTT; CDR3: CASTTTELAGGPGHTQYF
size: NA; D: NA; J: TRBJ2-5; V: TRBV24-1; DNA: TGTGCCACCAGTGATTTGAGTCAGGGACGGTACCAAGAGACCCAGTACTTC; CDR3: CATSDLSQGRYQETQYF
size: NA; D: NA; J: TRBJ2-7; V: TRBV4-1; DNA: TGCGCCAGCAGCCAAGGGGGTGATCCCTCCTCCTACGAGCAGTACTTC; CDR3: CASSQGGDPSSYEQYF
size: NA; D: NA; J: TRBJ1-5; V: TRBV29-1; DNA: TGCAGCTGCCGGGATAGCAATCAGCCCCAGCATTTT; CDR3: CSCRDSNQPQHF
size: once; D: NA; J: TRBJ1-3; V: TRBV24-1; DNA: TGTGCCACCAGTGATTCAGGGGTTGGTGGAAACACCATATATTTT; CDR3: CATSDSGVGGNTIYF
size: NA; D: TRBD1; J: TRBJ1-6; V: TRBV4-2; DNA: TGTGCCAGCAGCCAGGGGAGAGGTGGGACAGGGGGATATAATTCACCCCTCCACTTT; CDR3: CASSQGRGGTGGYNSPLHF
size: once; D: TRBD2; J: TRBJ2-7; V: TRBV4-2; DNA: TGTGCCAGCAGCCAAGATAAGGGCGGGGGGGCCTACGAGCAGTACTTC; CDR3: CASSQDKGGGAYEQYF
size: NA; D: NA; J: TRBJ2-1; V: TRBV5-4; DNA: TGTGCCAGCAGCTTCGGCTCCTACGTTTACAATGAGCAGTTCTTC; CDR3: CASSFGSYVYNEQFF
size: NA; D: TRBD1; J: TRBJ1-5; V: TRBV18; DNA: TGTGCCAGCTCAGCAGACAGGGGGGGGCCCCAGCATTTT; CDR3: CASSADRGGPQHF
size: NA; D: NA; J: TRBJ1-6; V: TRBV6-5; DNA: TGTGCCAGCAGGACCGGGACGGTGGGTTCACCCCTCCACTTT; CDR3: CASRTGTVGSPLHF
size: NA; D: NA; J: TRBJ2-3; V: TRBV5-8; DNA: TGTGCCAGCAGCTTGGCCACTAGCCCTGGCACAGATACGCAGTATTTT; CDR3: CASSLATSPGTDTQYF
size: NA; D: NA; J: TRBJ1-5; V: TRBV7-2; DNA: TGTGCCAGCAGCTTAGACAGGGCCAATCAGCCCCAGCATTTT; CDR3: CASSLDRANQPQHF
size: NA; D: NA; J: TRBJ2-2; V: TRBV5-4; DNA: TGTGCCAGCAGCTTGGGGCTGTCGAACACCGGGGAGCTGTTTTTT; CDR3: CASSLGLSNTGELFF